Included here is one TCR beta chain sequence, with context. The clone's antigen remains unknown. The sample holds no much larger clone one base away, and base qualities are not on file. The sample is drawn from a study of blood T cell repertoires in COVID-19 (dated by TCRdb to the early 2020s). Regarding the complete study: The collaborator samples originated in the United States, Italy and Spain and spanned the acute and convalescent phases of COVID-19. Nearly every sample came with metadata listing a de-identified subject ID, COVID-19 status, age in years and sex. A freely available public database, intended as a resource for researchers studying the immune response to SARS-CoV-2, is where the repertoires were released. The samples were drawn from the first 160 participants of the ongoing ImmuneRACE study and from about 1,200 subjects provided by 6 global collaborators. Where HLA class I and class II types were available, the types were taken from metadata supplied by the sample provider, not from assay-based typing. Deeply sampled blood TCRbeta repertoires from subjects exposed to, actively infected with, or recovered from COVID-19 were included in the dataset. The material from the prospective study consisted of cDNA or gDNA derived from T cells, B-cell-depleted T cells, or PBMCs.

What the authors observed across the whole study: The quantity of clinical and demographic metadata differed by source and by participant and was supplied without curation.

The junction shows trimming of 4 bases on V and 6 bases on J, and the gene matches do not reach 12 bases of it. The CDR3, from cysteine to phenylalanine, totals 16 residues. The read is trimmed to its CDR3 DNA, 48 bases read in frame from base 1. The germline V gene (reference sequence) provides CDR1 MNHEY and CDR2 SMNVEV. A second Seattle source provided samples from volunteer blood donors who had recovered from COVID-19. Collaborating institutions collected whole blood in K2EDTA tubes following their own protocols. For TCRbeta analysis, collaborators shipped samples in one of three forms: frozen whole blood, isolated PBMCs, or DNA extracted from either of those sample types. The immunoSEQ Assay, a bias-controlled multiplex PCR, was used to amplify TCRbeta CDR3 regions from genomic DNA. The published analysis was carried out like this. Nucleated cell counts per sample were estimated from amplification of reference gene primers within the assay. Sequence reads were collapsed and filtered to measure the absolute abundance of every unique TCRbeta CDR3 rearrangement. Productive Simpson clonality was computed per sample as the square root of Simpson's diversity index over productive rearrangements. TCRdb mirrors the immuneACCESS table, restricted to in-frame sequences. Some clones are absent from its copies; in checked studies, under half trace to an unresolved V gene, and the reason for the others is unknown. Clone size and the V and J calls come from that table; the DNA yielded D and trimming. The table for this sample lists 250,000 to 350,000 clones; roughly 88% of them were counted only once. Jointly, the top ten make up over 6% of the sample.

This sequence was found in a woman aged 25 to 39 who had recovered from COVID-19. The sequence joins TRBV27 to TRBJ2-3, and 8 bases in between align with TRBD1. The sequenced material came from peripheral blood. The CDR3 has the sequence CASSSVRTGYEDTQYF. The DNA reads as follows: TGTGCCAGCAGTTCGGTCAGGACAGGGTATGAGGATACGCAGTATTTT.